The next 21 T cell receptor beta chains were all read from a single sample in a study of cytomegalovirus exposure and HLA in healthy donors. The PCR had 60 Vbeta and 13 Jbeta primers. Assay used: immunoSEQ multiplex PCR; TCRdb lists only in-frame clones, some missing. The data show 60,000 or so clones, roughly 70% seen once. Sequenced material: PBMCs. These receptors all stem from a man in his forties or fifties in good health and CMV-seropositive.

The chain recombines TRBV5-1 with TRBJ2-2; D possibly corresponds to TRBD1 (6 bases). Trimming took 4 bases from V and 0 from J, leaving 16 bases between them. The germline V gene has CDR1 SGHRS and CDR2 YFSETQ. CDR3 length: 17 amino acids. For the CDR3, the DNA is TGCGCCAGCAGCCAATATTCGACAGGAGCGAACACCGGGGAGCTGTTTTTT. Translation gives CASSQYSTGANTGELFF.

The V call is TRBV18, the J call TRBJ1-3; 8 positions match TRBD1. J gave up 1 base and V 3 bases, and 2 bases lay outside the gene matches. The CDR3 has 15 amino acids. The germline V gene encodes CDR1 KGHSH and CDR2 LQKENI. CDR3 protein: CASSPQGASGNTIYF. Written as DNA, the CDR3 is TGTGCCAGCTCACCGCAGGGGGCATCTGGAAACACCATATATTTT. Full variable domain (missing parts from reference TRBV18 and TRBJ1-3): NAGVMQNPRHLVRRRGQEARLRCSPMKGHSHVYWYRQLPEEGLKFMVYLQKENIIDESGMPKERFSAEFPKEGPSILRIQQVVRGDSAAYFCASSPQGASGNTIYFGEGSWLTVV.

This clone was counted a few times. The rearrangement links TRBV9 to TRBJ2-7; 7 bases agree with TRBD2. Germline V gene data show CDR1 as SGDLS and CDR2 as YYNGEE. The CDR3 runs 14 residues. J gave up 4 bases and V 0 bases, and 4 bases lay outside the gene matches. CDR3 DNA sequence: TGTGCCAGCAGCGTAGCTTGGGGAGGGTACGAGCAGTACTTC. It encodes CASSVAWGGYEQYF.

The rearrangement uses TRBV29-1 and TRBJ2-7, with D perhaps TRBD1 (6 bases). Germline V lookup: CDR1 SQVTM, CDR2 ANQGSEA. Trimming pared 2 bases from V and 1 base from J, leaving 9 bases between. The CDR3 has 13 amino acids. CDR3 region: CSVEKDRSYEQYF. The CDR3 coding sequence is TGCAGCGTTGAAAAGGACAGATCCTACGAGCAGTACTTC.

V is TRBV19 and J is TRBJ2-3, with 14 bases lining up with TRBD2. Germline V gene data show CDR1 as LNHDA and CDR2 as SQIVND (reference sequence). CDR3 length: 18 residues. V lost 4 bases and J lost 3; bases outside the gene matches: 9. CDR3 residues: CASSNLGLAGDLTDTQYF. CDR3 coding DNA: TGTGCCAGTAGTAACCTGGGACTAGCGGGAGATTTGACAGATACGCAGTATTTT.

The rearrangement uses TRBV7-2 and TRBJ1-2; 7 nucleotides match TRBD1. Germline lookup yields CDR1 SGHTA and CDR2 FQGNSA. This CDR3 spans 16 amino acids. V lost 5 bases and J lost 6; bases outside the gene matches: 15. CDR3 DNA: TGTGCCAGCAGCCGGGGACAGATCCAGGGCCGGAATGGCTACACCTTC. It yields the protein CASSRGQIQGRNGYTF.

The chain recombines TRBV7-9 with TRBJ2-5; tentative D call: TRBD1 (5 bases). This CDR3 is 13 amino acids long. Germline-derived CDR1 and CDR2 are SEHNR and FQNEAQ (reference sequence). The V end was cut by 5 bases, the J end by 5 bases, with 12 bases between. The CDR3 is CASSPSWGETQYF. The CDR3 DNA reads TGTGCCAGCAGCCCTTCCTGGGGCGAGACCCAGTACTTC.

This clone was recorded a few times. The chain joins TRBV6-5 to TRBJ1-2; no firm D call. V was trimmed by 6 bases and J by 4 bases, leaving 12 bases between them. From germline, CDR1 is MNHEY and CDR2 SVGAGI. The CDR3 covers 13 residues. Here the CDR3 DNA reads TGTGCCAGCAGCTCTCTTGCCAGCTATGGCTACACCTTC. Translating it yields CASSSLASYGYTF.

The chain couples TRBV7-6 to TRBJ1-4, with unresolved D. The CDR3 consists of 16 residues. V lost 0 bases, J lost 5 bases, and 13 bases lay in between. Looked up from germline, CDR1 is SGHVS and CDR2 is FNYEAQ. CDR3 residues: CASSLAIVGGNEKLFF. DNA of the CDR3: TGTGCCAGCAGCTTAGCGATAGTGGGAGGGAATGAAAAACTGTTTTTT.

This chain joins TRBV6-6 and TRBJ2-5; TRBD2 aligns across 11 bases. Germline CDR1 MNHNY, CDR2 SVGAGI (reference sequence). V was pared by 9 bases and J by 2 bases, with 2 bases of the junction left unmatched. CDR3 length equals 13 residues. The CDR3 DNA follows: TGTGCCAGTAGACTAGCGGGGCAAGAGACCCAGTACTTC. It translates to CASRLAGQETQYF.

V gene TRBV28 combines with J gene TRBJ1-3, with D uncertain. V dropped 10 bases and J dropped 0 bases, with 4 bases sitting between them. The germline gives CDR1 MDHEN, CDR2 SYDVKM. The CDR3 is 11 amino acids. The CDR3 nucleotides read TGTGCCACGGTCTCTGGAAACACCATATATTTT. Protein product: CATVSGNTIYF. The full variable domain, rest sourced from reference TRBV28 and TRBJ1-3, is DVKVTQSSRYLVKRTGEKVFLECVQDMDHENMFWYRQDPGLGLRLIYFSYDVKMKEKGDIPEGYSVSREKKERFSLILESASTNQTSMYLCATVSGNTIYFGEGSWLTVV.

In DNA, the CDR3 is TGCGCCAGCAGCCCCGAGGACAGGGTTCCATTCCAGTTTAGCAATCAGCCCCAGCATTTT. It encodes CASSPEDRVPFQFSNQPQHF. The chain combines TRBV4-1 with TRBJ1-5, with 8 positions matching TRBD1. The CDR3 has 20 residues. The ends lost 4 bases at V and 0 bases at J; junction bases unmatched: 17. The germline V gene encodes CDR1 MGHRA and CDR2 YSYEKL.

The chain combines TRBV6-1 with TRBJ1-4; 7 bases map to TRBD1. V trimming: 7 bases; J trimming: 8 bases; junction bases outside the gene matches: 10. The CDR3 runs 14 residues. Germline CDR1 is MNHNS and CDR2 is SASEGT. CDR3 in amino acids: CASTPQGLQEKLFF. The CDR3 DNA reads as TGTGCCAGCACCCCACAGGGGCTACAGGAAAAACTGTTTTTT.

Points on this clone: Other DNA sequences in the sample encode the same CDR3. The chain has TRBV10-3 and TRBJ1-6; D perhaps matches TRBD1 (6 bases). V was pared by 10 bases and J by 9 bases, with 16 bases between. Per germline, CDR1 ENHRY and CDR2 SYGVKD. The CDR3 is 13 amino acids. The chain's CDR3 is CATRQVSSSPLHF. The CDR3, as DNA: TGTGCCACTCGACAGGTATCGAGTTCACCCCTCCACTTT.

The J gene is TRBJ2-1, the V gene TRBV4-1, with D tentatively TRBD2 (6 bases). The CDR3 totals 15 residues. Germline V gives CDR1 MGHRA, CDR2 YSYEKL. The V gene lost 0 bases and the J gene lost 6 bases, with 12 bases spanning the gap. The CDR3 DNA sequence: TGCGCCAGCAGCCAAGATTTTCTAGCGTTCAATGAGCAGTTCTTC. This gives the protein CASSQDFLAFNEQFF.

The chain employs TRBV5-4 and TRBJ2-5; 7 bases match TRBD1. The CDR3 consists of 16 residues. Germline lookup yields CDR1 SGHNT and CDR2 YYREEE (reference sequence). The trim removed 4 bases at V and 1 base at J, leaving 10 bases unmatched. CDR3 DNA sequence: TGTGCCAGCAGCGTAAAATTCAGGGGGATCCAAGAGACCCAGTACTTC. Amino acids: CASSVKFRGIQETQYF.

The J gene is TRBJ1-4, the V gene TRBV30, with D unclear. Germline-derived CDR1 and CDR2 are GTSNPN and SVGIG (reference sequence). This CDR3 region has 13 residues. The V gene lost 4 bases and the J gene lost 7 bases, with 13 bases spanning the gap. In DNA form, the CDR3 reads TGTGCCTGGAACGGAGTTCGCGGTGAAAAACTGTTTTTT. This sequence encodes CAWNGVRGEKLFF.

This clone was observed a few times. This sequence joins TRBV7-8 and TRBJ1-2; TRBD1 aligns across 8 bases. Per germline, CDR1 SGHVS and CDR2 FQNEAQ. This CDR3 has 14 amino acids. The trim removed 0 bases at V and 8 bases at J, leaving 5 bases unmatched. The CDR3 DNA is TGTGCCAGCAGCTTAGCCAGGGGGCTTGCGGGCTACACCTTC. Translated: CASSLARGLAGYTF.

The CDR3 sequence: CASSVSPGLAAQGTQYF. CDR3 bases: TGTGCCAGCAGCGTATCGCCGGGACTAGCTGCTCAAGGAACCCAGTACTTC. The chain joins TRBV9 to TRBJ2-5; 9 bases line up with TRBD2. The germline gives CDR1 SGDLS, CDR2 YYNGEE. The junction had 15 bases not matched to a gene; V was cut back by 1 base and J by 8 bases. The CDR3 spans 17 residues.

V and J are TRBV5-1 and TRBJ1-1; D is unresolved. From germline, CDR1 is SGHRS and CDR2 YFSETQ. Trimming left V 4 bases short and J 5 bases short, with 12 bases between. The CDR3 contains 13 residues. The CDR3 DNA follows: TGCGCCAGCAGCGAACAAGGAGGGACTGAAGCTTTCTTT. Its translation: CASSEQGGTEAFF.

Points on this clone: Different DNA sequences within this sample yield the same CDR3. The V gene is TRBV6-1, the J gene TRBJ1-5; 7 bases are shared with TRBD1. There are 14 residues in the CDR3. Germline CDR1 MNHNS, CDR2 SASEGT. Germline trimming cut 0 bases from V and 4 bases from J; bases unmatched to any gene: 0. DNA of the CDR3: TGTGCCAGCAGTGAAGCACAGGGGAATCAGCCCCAGCATTTT. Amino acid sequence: CASSEAQGNQPQHF.